This T cell receptor beta chain was captured by sequencing in a study of molecular identifiers for immune sequencing clone quantification. This CDR3 has 13 residues. Trimming took 1 base from V and 7 from J, leaving 10 bases between them. CDR1 is LGHDT, CDR2 YNNKEL, per germline (reference sequence). TCRdb re-derived calls from the PCR reads in MiXCR, one entry per CDR3 protein. The sample includes about 640,000 distinct CDR3 sequences, 20% of them seen just once. Notes on this clonotype: A much larger clonotype is one base distant, so this may be a read error. Since no conserved phenylalanine or tryptophan closes the CDR3, a read error is the likely cause.

This receptor was identified in a human donor in good health. Some libraries in this study had Jurkat cell RNA spiked in. Sequencing input: naive CD8+ T cells from blood, with Jurkat cell RNA spiked in. Subset described: FACS-sorted CD8+CD4-CCR7+CD45RA+ naive T cells. The chain joins TRBV3-1 to TRBJ1-2, with D uncertain. The DNA for the CDR3 is TGTGCCAGCAGCCAAGGAATTGGTGTTGGCTACACCCTC. Encoded protein: CASSQGIGVGYTL.